The 21 T cell receptor beta chains given below trace back to one sample, sequenced in a study of metastatic and nonmetastatic thyroid tumors (dated by TCRdb to between 2020 and 2021). Library preparation employed PCR. The listed sequencing device is Illumina HiSeq 4000. TCRdb trimmed public reads at Q25 via fastp, called clones via MiXCR and kept in-frame beta chains. This sample lists tens of thousands of clones; around 25% were detected once. The ten top clones hold 14% to 15% of the sample. Before undergoing thyroid surgery, none of the patients had been given any kind of treatment. The sequenced sample consisted of blood. Source of these receptors: a female donor with papillary thyroid cancer or a benign thyroid nodule (not recorded which). Some clones in this sample may be carry-over from other donors' samples.

V usage is TRBV20-1 and J usage is TRBJ2-7; the match to TRBD2 covers 7 bases. Germline-derived CDR1 and CDR2 are DFQATT and SNEGSKA (reference sequence). Unmatched junction bases numbered 14, after V lost 5 bases and J lost 13 bases. CDR3 length equals 12 residues. CDR3 sequence (DNA): TGCAGTGCTCTAGCGGACATCTACGAGTACTACTTC. Protein: CSALADIYEYYF.

This chain links TRBV7-2 with TRBJ2-3, with 8 bases matching TRBD2. Germline-derived CDR1 and CDR2 are SGHTA and FQGNSA. V dropped 7 bases and J dropped 9; count of bases not matched to a gene: 3. The CDR3 extends over 11 amino acids. The DNA for the CDR3 is TGTGCCAGCACCACGGGGGGGACGCAGTATTTT. Encoded protein: CASTTGGTQYF.

The rearrangement links TRBV28 to TRBJ2-4; no clear D. Trimming removed 5 bases from V and 16 bases from J, with 24 bases in between. CDR1 is MDHEN and CDR2 is SYDVKM in the germline V gene. The CDR3 runs 14 residues. CDR3 protein: CASSPAGPKNIKYF. The CDR3 nucleotides read TGTGCCAGCAGTCCGGCCGGACCCAAAAACATTAAATACTTC.

By proportion, this clone is medium-sized. The chain joins TRBV28 to TRBJ1-5, with 7 bases that match TRBD1. With V trimmed by 5 bases and J by 4 bases, 8 bases remained unmatched. The CDR3 has 15 residues. Germline values: CDR1 MDHEN, CDR2 SYDVKM. This CDR3 reads CASSPRQGGNQPQHF. Written as DNA, the CDR3 is TGTGCCAGCAGTCCCAGACAGGGAGGGAATCAGCCCCAGCATTTT.

This clone was seen many times. The V and J genes are TRBV19 and TRBJ2-7; maybe TRBD2 (5 bases). Germline CDR1 and CDR2: LNHDA and SQIVND (reference sequence). Trimming pared 2 bases from V and 7 bases from J, leaving 9 bases between. This CDR3 has 12 amino acids. The CDR3 here is CASSIRGREQYF. In nucleotides, the CDR3 is TGTGCCAGTAGTATACGAGGGCGGGAGCAGTACTTC.

At least ten counts were recorded for this clone. The chain carries TRBV12-5 and TRBJ1-1; maybe TRBD1 (5 bases). Germline CDR1 reads LGHNT; CDR2 reads FRNRAP. With 4 bases removed from V and 5 bases from J, the gap between germline ends came to 17 bases. CDR3 length equals 15 residues. CDR3 DNA: TGTGCTAGTGGTTCAAGACGGGGGTTTTCGACTGAAGCTTTCTTT. Protein: CASGSRRGFSTEAFF.

The chain combines TRBV12-3 or TRBV12-4 with TRBJ2-3; D gene uncertain. This CDR3 is built from 16 residues. Trimming shortened V by 6 bases and J by 3 bases, and 19 bases separated the two germline ends. CDR3 loop: CASRPNHGLRTDTQYF. The CDR3 nucleotides are TGTGCCAGCAGACCAAACCATGGGTTAAGGACAGATACGCAGTATTTT.

This sequence joins TRBV30 and TRBJ1-6; D unclear. Trimming took off 3 bases at V and 0 bases at J, with 6 bases between the two ends. Per germline, CDR1 GTSNPN and CDR2 SVGIG (reference sequence). The CDR3 length is 14 residues. This CDR3 reads CAWSRSSYNSPLHF. In DNA form, the CDR3 reads TGTGCCTGGAGCAGGAGCTCCTATAATTCACCCCTCCACTTT.

In regard to this clone: The identical CDR3 is also encoded by other nucleotide sequences in the sample. This chain connects TRBV7-9 to TRBJ2-7; no reliable D call. This CDR3 is built from 12 residues. Between the trimmed V and J ends, which lost 5 bases and 0 bases, there was a span of 5 bases. Germline V gene sequence: CDR1 SEHNR, CDR2 FQNEAQ (reference sequence). CDR3: CASSPTSYEQYF. CDR3 in DNA: TGTGCCAGCAGCCCCACCTCCTACGAGCAGTACTTC.

The sample holds one count of this clone. One end of the junction is discordant with germline, which a read error may explain. The V and J genes are TRBV9 and TRBJ2-5; TRBD2 agrees at 13 bases. This CDR3 has 16 amino acids. From germline, CDR1 is SGDLS and CDR2 YYNGEE. The CDR3 bases are TGTGCCAGCACCCGACTAGCGGGGGGATATCAAGATACCCAGTACTTC. Translating gives CASTRLAGGYQDTQYF.

This clone was observed at least ten times. The V gene is TRBV2, the J gene TRBJ1-5; unclear D gene. Per germline, CDR1 SNHLY and CDR2 FYNNEI. CDR3 length: 14 amino acids. Trimming removed 8 bases at V and 1 base at J, with 12 bases between. The CDR3 spells CASSKLGSNQPQHF. The CDR3 nucleotides read TGTGCCAGCTCGAAGCTGGGGAGCAATCAGCCCCAGCATTTT. Using reference TRBV2 and TRBJ1-5 for the parts outside the CDR3, the full variable domain is EPEVTQTPSHQVTQMGQEVILRCVPISNHLYFYWYRQILGQKVEFLVSFYNNEISEKSEIFDDQFSVERPDGSNFTLKIRSTKLEDSAMYFCASSKLGSNQPQHFGDGTRLSIL.

The table lists this clone with a few counts. The genes are TRBV30 and TRBJ1-1; D unresolved. The CDR3 is 14 residues long. Trimming stripped 0 bases from V and 3 bases from J, with 11 bases between. Per the germline V gene, CDR1 is GTSNPN and CDR2 is SVGIG (reference sequence). CDR3: CAWSVTQGYTEAFF. DNA of the CDR3: TGTGCCTGGAGTGTTACACAAGGATACACTGAAGCTTTCTTT. Filled out from reference TRBV30 and TRBJ1-1, the complete variable domain reads SQTIHQWPATLVQPVGSPLSLECTVEGTSNPNLYWYRQAAGRGLQLLFYSVGIGQISSEVPQNLSASRPQDRQFILSSKKLLLSDSGFYLCAWSVTQGYTEAFFGQGTRLTVV.

This clone was recorded at least ten times. The chain employs TRBV7-9 and TRBJ2-1, with TRBD2 identical over 7 bases. Per the germline V gene, CDR1 is SEHNR and CDR2 is FQNEAQ (reference sequence). The CDR3 is 13 amino acids. Trimming removed 4 bases from V and 8 bases from J; junction bases left unmatched: 5. DNA for the CDR3: TGTGCCAGCAGCTCCCCGGGAGGTTATGAGCAGTTCTTC. This encodes CASSSPGGYEQFF. Based on the CDR3 plus reference TRBV7-9 and TRBJ2-1, the full variable domain is DTGVSQNPRHKITKRGQNVTFRCDPISEHNRLYWYRQTLGQGPEFLTYFQNEAQLEKSRLLSDRFSAERPKGSFSTLEIQRTEQGDSAMYLCASSSPGGYEQFFGPGTRLTVL.

Only one count was recorded for this clone. The V and J genes are TRBV11-2 and TRBJ2-1; the D is unclear. The germline V and J ends were trimmed by 7 bases and 6 bases, with 16 bases remaining between them. CDR1 and CDR2 from the germline V gene are SGHAT and FQNNGV. CDR3 length: 14 residues. This chain's CDR3 is CASNPSWIRNEQFF. The CDR3 DNA is TGTGCCAGCAACCCCAGCTGGATTCGCAATGAGCAGTTCTTC. Based on the CDR3 plus reference TRBV11-2 and TRBJ2-1, the full variable domain is EAGVAQSPRYKIIEKRQSVAFWCNPISGHATLYWYQQILGQGPKLLIQFQNNGVVDDSQLPKDRFSAERLKGVDSTLKIQPAKLEDSAVYLCASNPSWIRNEQFFGPGTRLTVL.

This clone was seen only a few times. The rearrangement uses TRBV19 and TRBJ2-7; D is possibly TRBD1 (6 bases). This CDR3 region has 13 residues. Looked up from germline, CDR1 is LNHDA and CDR2 is SQIVND (reference sequence). V was trimmed by 8 bases and J by 4 bases, leaving 15 bases between them. CDR3 loop: CASRRVTGYEQYF. The CDR3 DNA is TGTGCCAGTCGGCGGGTGACAGGTTACGAGCAGTACTTC.

This clone was detected many times. The chain uses TRBV5-1 and TRBJ1-1; 7 nucleotides match TRBD1. CDR3 length: 16 amino acids. V shed 0 bases and J 3 bases; nucleotides not matched to a gene: 8. Germline-derived CDR1 and CDR2 are SGHRS and YFSETQ. CDR3 sequence: CASSLVRGQPDTEAFF. The CDR3 bases are TGCGCCAGCAGCTTGGTGCGGGGACAGCCTGACACTGAAGCTTTCTTT.

This clone showed up just a few times. Likely a read error: the CDR3 ends without its conserved phenylalanine or tryptophan. No DNA is shown, since the ends of the CDR3 on it are uncertain; the CDR3 is the one TCRdb lists. The chain joins TRBV6-2 or TRBV6-3 to TRBJ2-5; the table's TRBD1 call for D was not verified on the DNA. The germline CDR1 and CDR2 sequences are MNHEY and SVGEGT. The CDR3 contains 14 residues when both ends are counted. CDR3 sequence reads: CASSHQIGSDIRGL.

Worth noting for this clone: With a much larger clone just one base away, this may be a read error. The rearrangement joins TRBV14 to TRBJ2-5; D possibly corresponds to TRBD2 (6 bases). The germline CDR1 and CDR2 sequences are SGHDN and FVKESK. V lost 4 bases and J lost 4, with 10 bases in between. The CDR3 consists of 13 residues. The CDR3 loop is CASSPLAGETQYF. The CDR3 bases are TGTGCCAGCAGCCCACTAGCAGGAGAGACCCAGTACTTC.

Many counts were recorded for this clone. This chain connects TRBV10-3 to TRBJ2-5; 13 nucleotides align to TRBD2. Germline CDR1 reads ENHRY; CDR2 reads SYGVKD. The CDR3 totals 16 residues. Losses at the gene ends were 6 bases for V and 2 bases for J; bases not matched to a gene: 6. The CDR3 DNA sequence: TGTGCCATCAGATCGGGACTAGCGGGGATACAAGAGACCCAGTACTTC. This sequence encodes CAIRSGLAGIQETQYF.

The table lists this clone with many counts. This chain links TRBV27 with TRBJ1-5, with D perhaps TRBD1 (6 bases). The CDR3 has 14 residues. The germline V gene has CDR1 MNHEY and CDR2 SMNVEV (reference sequence). V was cut by 6 bases and J by 6 bases, with 15 bases left in between. DNA of the CDR3: TGTGCCAGCAGGGAAACAGGGATTTCTCAGCCCCAGCATTTT. Translated: CASRETGISQPQHF.

This clone was counted between two and nine times. This sequence joins TRBV7-2 and TRBJ1-2, with 7 bases identical to TRBD1. Germline loops: CDR1 SGHTA, CDR2 FQGNSA. The junction had 5 bases not matched to a gene; V was cut back by 5 bases and J by 8 bases. This CDR3 is built from 12 residues. The CDR3 spells CASSPQGEGYTF. The CDR3 DNA sequence: TGTGCCAGCAGCCCCCAGGGGGAAGGCTACACCTTC.